These 7 T cell receptor beta chains originate from one sample sequenced in a study of blood T cell repertoires in COVID-19. The data were produced by immunoSEQ multiplex PCR, yet TCRdb's version contains in-frame clones alone and is incomplete. The sample has about 59,000 clones; about nine tenths are singletons. The sample taken for sequencing was peripheral blood. These receptors were obtained from a human donor in a cohort sampled during active COVID-19.

This rearrangement joins TRBV27 to TRBJ2-1, with TRBD2 matching over 12 bases. CDR1 and CDR2 from the germline V gene are MNHEY and SMNVEV (reference sequence). This CDR3 contains 19 residues. With 8 bases clipped from V and 4 bases from J, the junction kept 18 bases outside the gene matches. In DNA, the CDR3 is TGTGCCAGCTCCTATTCCCGGGACTGGGGACTAGCGGGTTACAATGAGCAGTTCTTC. Amino acids: CASSYSRDWGLAGYNEQFF.

The CDR3 loop reads CASSLVSFRVETQYF. The CDR3 nucleotides read TGCGCCAGCAGCTTGGTCTCTTTTCGGGTGGAGACCCAGTACTTC. The chain couples TRBV5-1 to TRBJ2-5; D gene unclear. Germline V lookup: CDR1 SGHRS, CDR2 YFSETQ. This CDR3 is built from 15 residues. V lost 0 bases and J 5 bases, leaving 14 bases between the germline ends.

This clone came up once. The chain has TRBV29-1 and TRBJ1-2; D might be TRBD1 (6 bases). With 1 base removed from V and 7 bases from J, the gap between germline ends came to 16 bases. The CDR3 runs to 14 residues. Germline V gene sequence: CDR1 SQVTM, CDR2 ANQGSEA. Here the CDR3 reads CSVEAPTGTSGYTF. CDR3 DNA sequence: TGCAGCGTTGAAGCTCCAACAGGGACCAGTGGCTACACCTTC.

The chain uses TRBV5-1 and TRBJ2-1, with 8 positions matching TRBD2. The CDR3 sequence is 17 residues long. Germline V gives CDR1 SGHRS, CDR2 YFSETQ. V gave up 0 bases and J gave up 4 bases; unmatched junction bases: 9. The CDR3: CASSLAFGSGKYNEQFF. For the CDR3, the DNA is TGCGCCAGCAGCTTGGCCTTTGGTAGCGGGAAGTACAATGAGCAGTTCTTC.

The chain employs TRBV28 and TRBJ2-6; no definite D call. The CDR3 covers 17 residues. Trimming stripped 5 bases from V and 0 bases from J, with 14 bases between. Germline V lookup: CDR1 MDHEN, CDR2 SYDVKM. The CDR3 nucleotides read TGTGCCAGCAGTCCTTTGCGGCATAGCTCTGGGGCCAACGTCCTGACTTTC. It yields the protein CASSPLRHSSGANVLTF.

The V and J genes are TRBV4-3 and TRBJ2-7; the match to TRBD1 covers 7 bases. The V gene's germline CDR1 is LGHNA and CDR2 YSLEER. CDR3 length equals 16 residues. V was pared by 1 base and J by 2 bases, with 8 bases of the junction left unmatched. The CDR3 spells CASSQAGGQGAYEQYF. DNA of the CDR3: TGCGCCAGCAGCCAAGCCGGTGGGCAGGGGGCCTACGAGCAGTACTTC.

The chain couples TRBV7-2 to TRBJ2-1, with 12 nucleotides matching TRBD1. CDR1 and CDR2 (germline): SGHTA, FQGNSA. There are 17 residues in the CDR3. V trimming: 5 bases; J trimming: 12 bases; junction bases outside the gene matches: 17. CDR3 sequence reads: CASSPRGPGQGAVGQFF. The DNA for the CDR3 is TGTGCCAGCAGCCCCAGGGGTCCGGGACAGGGGGCGGTCGGGCAGTTCTTC.